These 16 T cell receptor beta chains came from one sample sequenced in a study of molecular identifiers for immune sequencing clone quantification. One entry per CDR3 protein, called by TCRdb with MiXCR from the PCR reads. The sample yields a few hundred thousand distinct CDR3 sequences, 20% to 25% seen once. Specimen: naive CD8+ T cells from blood, with Jurkat cell RNA spiked in. The sample's subset: FACS-sorted CD8+CD4-CCR7+CD45RA+ naive T cells. These receptor sequences come from a human donor in good health. Some libraries in this study had Jurkat cell RNA spiked in.

This clonotype was recorded at least ten times. The V and J genes are TRBV7-3 and TRBJ2-5, with D possibly matching TRBD2 (6 bases). Germline loops: CDR1 SGHTA, CDR2 FQGTGA. This CDR3 region has 15 residues. V was cut by 3 bases and J by 3 bases, with 14 bases left in between. The CDR3 bases are TGTGCCAGCAGCTTCCAAGCGGGCCGAAAAGAGACCCAGTACTTC. This sequence encodes CASSFQAGRKETQYF.

This clonotype was observed a few times. The genes are TRBV7-6 and TRBJ2-1, with 9 bases aligning to TRBD1. Per the germline V gene, CDR1 is SGHVS and CDR2 is FNYEAQ. After removal of 5 bases from V and 2 bases from J, the junction contained 4 bases not matched to a gene. CDR3 length: 15 amino acids. DNA for the CDR3: TGTGCCAGCAGCGATGGACAGGGGCCCTACAATGAGCAGTTCTTC. Encoded protein: CASSDGQGPYNEQFF.

Concerning this clonotype itself: A much larger clone sits a single nucleotide away, making a read error possible. This CDR3 reads CGARAQTDTEAFF. The CDR3 DNA sequence: TGCGGTGCTAGAGCCCAGACAGACACTGAAGCTTTCTTT. The J gene is TRBJ1-1, the V gene TRBV20-1; D is possibly TRBD1 (5 bases). In germline, CDR1 is DFQATT, CDR2 SNEGSKA (reference sequence). This CDR3 comprises 13 residues.

Worth noting for this clonotype: This is likely a read error, given that the CDR3 carries no conserved phenylalanine or tryptophan at its end. The chain is built from TRBV7-9 and TRBJ2-5, with D unclear. The germline V and J ends were trimmed by 5 bases and 3 bases, with 19 bases remaining between them. Germline CDR1 SEHNR, CDR2 FQNEAQ (reference sequence). The CDR3 length is 16 residues. CDR3 DNA sequence: TGTGCCAGCAGCACACCCGTATCTCCCCTCAAAGAGACCCAGTACCTC. Translation: CASSTPVSPLKETQYL.

This clonotype was recorded a few times. V is TRBV6-1 and J is TRBJ2-7, with a weak D call TRBD1 (5 bases). Between the trimmed V and J ends, which lost 1 base and 4 bases, there was a span of 14 bases. Germline V gene data show CDR1 as MNHNS and CDR2 as SASEGT. The CDR3 runs to 15 residues. The CDR3 DNA reads as TGTGCCAGCAGTGAAGATTCAGGGCAGGTTTACGAGCAGTACTTC. It yields the protein CASSEDSGQVYEQYF.

With regard to this clonotype: A much larger clone differs from this one at a single base, so this may be a read error. This chain links TRBV30 with TRBJ1-4; D gene unclear. This CDR3 has 15 residues. Per germline, CDR1 GTSNPN and CDR2 SVGIG (reference sequence). The CDR3 reads CAWSALKTGNEKLLF. The CDR3 bases are TGTGCCTGGAGTGCCTTGAAGACCGGGAATGAAAAACTGCTTTTT.

The chain is built from TRBV5-6 and TRBJ2-7, with D perhaps matching TRBD2 (5 bases). Germline V gene lookup returns CDR1 SGHDT and CDR2 YYEEEE. The CDR3 has 15 amino acids. V was shortened by 3 bases and J by 4 bases, with 17 bases between the two germline ends. The CDR3, as DNA: TGTGCCAGCAGCTCGGAGGCGGGTTTAGCGTACGAGCAGTACTTC. Translating gives CASSSEAGLAYEQYF.

At least ten counts were recorded for this clonotype. The chain joins TRBV14 to TRBJ2-4; D might be TRBD2 (5 bases). The germline V gene has CDR1 SGHDN and CDR2 FVKESK. The CDR3 spans 15 residues. The ends were cut back, 1 base at V and 0 bases at J, with 7 bases in the middle. The CDR3 spells CASSQVAGAKNIQYF. Here the CDR3 DNA reads TGTGCCAGCAGCCAAGTTGCGGGAGCCAAAAACATTCAGTACTTC.

This clonotype was recorded many times. The V gene is TRBV7-8, the J gene TRBJ1-1, with a weak D call TRBD1 (5 bases). The CDR3 sequence is 15 residues long. The germline gives CDR1 SGHVS, CDR2 FQNEAQ. The V end was cut by 1 base, the J end by 3 bases, with 12 bases between. In DNA form, the CDR3 reads TGTGCCAGCAGCTTAGGGCAGGGACGATACACTGAAGCTTTCTTT. Its protein is CASSLGQGRYTEAFF.

Ten or more counts support this clonotype. J is TRBJ1-5 and V is TRBV4-2, with D perhaps matching TRBD1 (6 bases). Germline lookup yields CDR1 LGHNA and CDR2 YNFKEQ. Trimming took 3 bases from V and 10 from J, leaving 16 bases between them. The CDR3 is 14 amino acids. CDR3 in amino acids: CASSQVQGSHPQHF. The DNA of the CDR3 is TGTGCCAGCAGCCAGGTACAGGGAAGTCATCCCCAGCATTTT.

This clonotype was recorded at least ten times. This rearrangement joins TRBV30 to TRBJ2-1, with 9 bases aligning to TRBD2. CDR3 length: 13 amino acids. Germline V gene sequence: CDR1 GTSNPN, CDR2 SVGIG (reference sequence). The V gene end was trimmed by 4 bases and the J gene end by 8 bases; junction bases not matched to a gene: 6. The CDR3 nucleotides are TGTGCCTGGAATAGCGGGAGCAGGGATGAGCAGTTCTTC. Translating it yields CAWNSGSRDEQFF.

In the case of this clonotype: At one boundary the junction diverges from the germline segment, which might be a read error. CDR3 coding DNA: TGTGCCAGCAGTTTCCCCAGGGGCGAGCGGTACTTC. Protein sequence: CASSFPRGERYF. The gene calls are TRBV27 and TRBJ2-7; D is perhaps TRBD1 (6 bases). CDR3 length: 12 amino acids. Germline lookup yields CDR1 MNHEY and CDR2 SMNVEV (reference sequence).

This clonotype showed up just a few times. This chain uses TRBV27 with TRBJ2-5; 9 nucleotides match TRBD2. V gave up 6 bases and J gave up 5 bases; unmatched junction bases: 13. Germline V gene sequence: CDR1 MNHEY, CDR2 SMNVEV (reference sequence). The CDR3 runs to 16 residues. CDR3 nucleotides: TGTGCCAGCAGCCCGGAGCCTGGACTAGCGTGGGAGACCCAGTACTTC. Encoded protein: CASSPEPGLAWETQYF.

This clonotype was observed at least ten times. The rearrangement uses TRBV7-9 and TRBJ1-1, with a tentative D call TRBD1 (6 bases). Germline CDR1 is SEHNR and CDR2 is FQNEAQ (reference sequence). This CDR3 is built from 15 residues. With 2 bases removed from V and 3 bases from J, the gap between germline ends came to 13 bases. The CDR3 coding sequence is TGTGCCAGCAGCTTACCAGGGGATATGCACACTGAAGCTTTCTTT. It specifies CASSLPGDMHTEAFF.

This chain uses TRBV27 with TRBJ1-2; 7 bases align to TRBD1. The germline CDR1 and CDR2 sequences are MNHEY and SMNVEV (reference sequence). The J segment lost 4 bases and the V segment lost 3 bases, leaving 11 bases of the junction unmatched. The CDR3 has 16 residues. In DNA form, the CDR3 reads TGTGCCAGCAGTTTTAGACAGGGAGTCCTTAGCTATGGCTACACCTTC. Its translation: CASSFRQGVLSYGYTF.

The sample holds many counts of this clonotype. This chain connects TRBV7-9 to TRBJ1-6; 7 bases agree with TRBD1. From germline, CDR1 is SEHNR and CDR2 FQNEAQ (reference sequence). V shed 3 bases, J shed 7 bases, and the junction held 12 bases outside the gene matches. The CDR3 runs to 17 residues. CDR3 residues: CASSFPLLGQENSPLHF. Here the CDR3 DNA reads TGTGCCAGCAGCTTTCCCCTACTCGGACAGGAAAATTCACCCCTCCACTTT.